These T cell receptor beta chains were read from a single sample in a study of T cells in narcolepsy. This table comes from immunoSEQ multiplex PCR, and its TCRdb copy is limited to in-frame clones, with some not included. The sample has roughly 25,000 clones, more than 70% seen once. The sample consisted of CD45RA- memory CD4+ T cells from PBMCs. The source is a human donor with narcolepsy. CDR3s include the opening cysteine and the closing phenylalanine or tryptophan. A D gene is named only where the DNA matches it firmly. Expanded clones are given a class, and other clones once, few, many or no size at all.

D gene	V gene	J gene	clone size	CDR3 DNA	CDR3 protein
NA	TRBV19	TRBJ2-1	NA	TGTGCCAGTAGTAGCCGACACGGGGGCAATGAGCAGTTCTTC	CASSSRHGGNEQFF
TRBD2	TRBV15	TRBJ2-1	once	TGTGCCACCAGCAGAGTAGGGAGCGGGAGAGAGCAGTTCTTC	CATSRVGSGREQFF
NA	TRBV29-1	TRBJ1-3	NA	TGCAGCGCGGTTTCGGGTGGCGGAAACACCATATATTTT	CSAVSGGGNTIYF
NA	TRBV28	TRBJ2-7	NA	TGTGCCAGCAGTTTATGGGGCCCGAGGGAGTACGGGCAGTACTTC	CASSLWGPREYGQYF
TRBD2	TRBV11-3	TRBJ2-5	NA	TGTGCCAGCAGCTTACGACTAGCGGGAGGTCAAGAGACCCAGTACTTC	CASSLRLAGGQETQYF
NA	TRBV18	TRBJ2-5	NA	TGTGCCAGCTCACCTAACGACTCCCAGTACTTC	CASSPNDSQYF
NA	TRBV19	TRBJ1-1	NA	TGTGCCAGCCGCGGACAGCCTTCTGTCACTGAAGCTTTCTTT	CASRGQPSVTEAFF
TRBD1	TRBV7-9	TRBJ1-2	few	TGTGCCAGCAGCGCCCTGGACAGGGGGCATGGCTACACCTTC	CASSALDRGHGYTF
NA	TRBV5-1	TRBJ1-2	few	TGCGCCAGCAGCTTGAGTGGTGTGGCCAGTGAGGATGGCTACACCTTC	CASSLSGVASEDGYTF
TRBD2	TRBV10-3	TRBJ2-7	NA	TGTGCCATCAGCGGGGAGACTAGCGGGAGCCACGAGCAGTACTTC	CAISGETSGSHEQYF
TRBD1	TRBV28	TRBJ1-2	once	TGTGCCAGCAGTCGGGACAGGGGAGGCTACACCTTC	CASSRDRGGYTF
NA	TRBV7-9	TRBJ2-1	NA	TGTGCGGGGGGTAACAATGAGCAGTTCTTC	CAGGNNEQFF
TRBD2	TRBV11-3	TRBJ2-3	NA	TGTGCCAGCAGCTTTGGGACTAGCGGGAGGGGTGATACGCAGTATTTT	CASSFGTSGRGDTQYF
NA	TRBV9	TRBJ2-7	NA	TGTGCCAGCAGCGTAGAACCGGGACTCTACGAGCAGTACTTC	CASSVEPGLYEQYF
TRBD2	TRBV7-2	TRBJ2-5	NA	TGTGCCAGCAGCTTAGGCTCACTAGCGGGAGCCAGAGAGACCCAGTACTTC	CASSLGSLAGARETQYF
TRBD2	TRBV19	TRBJ2-3	NA	TGTGCCAGTATGGTCGGGAGGGCCAGGCTCGTCCAGACGCAGTATTTT	CASMVGRARLVQTQYF
NA	TRBV7-9	TRBJ2-3	NA	TGTGCCAGCAGCTTCTTGGGGAGGGATACGCAGTATTTT	CASSFLGRDTQYF
NA	TRBV19	TRBJ2-3	NA	TGTGCCAGTCGAAGGGAGGTTACGTCGCTGGCAGATACGCAGTATTTT	CASRREVTSLADTQYF
TRBD2	TRBV2	TRBJ2-3	NA	TGTGCCAGCTCGACTAGCGGGAGTGTATCAGATACGCAGTATTTT	CASSTSGSVSDTQYF
TRBD1	TRBV15	TRBJ1-1	once	TGTGCCACCAGCGCCAACAGGGGGTGGTCCGAAGCTTTCTTT	CATSANRGWSEAFF
NA	TRBV6-1	TRBJ1-5	NA	TGTGCCAGCAGACGACAGAGGAATAGCAATCAGCCCCAGCATTTT	CASRRQRNSNQPQHF
NA	TRBV18	TRBJ1-5	NA	TGTGCCAGCTCATCGTCCGGGACTACTATTTCGGCCCAGCATTTT	CASSSSGTTISAQHF
TRBD2	TRBV18	TRBJ2-3	NA	TGTGCCAGCTCCACCTACGAACTAGCGGCACGAAAGGATACGCAGTATTTT	CASSTYELAARKDTQYF
TRBD2	TRBV6-6	TRBJ2-3	NA	TGTGCCAGCAGTCCCCCCTCTAGCGGGTCCACAGATACGCAGTATTTT	CASSPPSSGSTDTQYF
TRBD2	TRBV19	TRBJ2-5	NA	TGTGCCAGTAGTGGTGGACTAGCCCAAGAGACCCAGTACTTC	CASSGGLAQETQYF
TRBD2	TRBV7-2	TRBJ2-1	NA	TGTGCCAGCAGCATCGGACTAGCTCACTACAATGAGCAGTTCTTC	CASSIGLAHYNEQFF
NA	TRBV23-1	TRBJ2-7	NA	TGCGCAGCCCTCTGTCCCATTGAGGACGAGCAGTACTTC	CAALCPIEDEQYF
TRBD1	TRBV5-1	TRBJ1-2	NA	TGCGCCAGCAGCCCGGGACAGCCTATCTATGGCTACACCTTC	CASSPGQPIYGYTF
TRBD2	TRBV19	TRBJ2-2	once	TGTGCCAGTAGCCCATCACCTCTATCTAGCGGGAGTTGGAGAACCGGGGAGCTGTTTTTT	CASSPSPLSSGSWRTGELFF
TRBD1	TRBV27	TRBJ2-1	NA	TGTGCCAGCAGTCTGCCCGGGACAGGGGGCCGAGGTGAGCAGTTCTTC	CASSLPGTGGRGEQFF
TRBD1	TRBV19	TRBJ1-2	NA	TGTGCCAGTAGTATACGGGGACAGGGAAACTATGGCTACACCTTC	CASSIRGQGNYGYTF
NA	TRBV7-9	TRBJ2-1	NA	TGTGCCAGCAGCCTGGGCCAGCCCCCCAATGAGCAGTTCTTC	CASSLGQPPNEQFF
NA	TRBV4-2	TRBJ2-7	NA	TGTGCCAGCAGCCGAGACCGCAGGGGCCTTAACGAGCAGTACTTC	CASSRDRRGLNEQYF
TRBD2	TRBV6-1	TRBJ2-2	NA	TGTGCCAGCAGGGCGACTAGCGGGAGCACCGGGGAGCTGTTTTTT	CASRATSGSTGELFF
NA	TRBV9	TRBJ2-7	NA	TGTGCCAGCAGCGTAGTAGGCTTGGAGGAGTGCTACGAGCAGTACTTC	CASSVVGLEECYEQYF
NA	TRBV2	TRBJ1-5	NA	TGTGCCAGCAGCGCCGCGGGGGGCCAGCCCCAGCATTTT	CASSAAGGQPQHF
TRBD2	TRBV7-7	TRBJ2-7	NA	TGTGCCAGCAGCTTAGCAGCGGGAGATATACAGTACTTC	CASSLAAGDIQYF
NA	TRBV30	TRBJ1-3	NA	TGTGCCTGGATTTTCACTGGAAACACCATATATTTT	CAWIFTGNTIYF
NA	TRBV2	TRBJ1-5	NA	TGTGCCAGCAGTGTCGGGGGCAATCAGCCCCAGCATTTT	CASSVGGNQPQHF
NA	TRBV4-1	TRBJ2-7	NA	TGCGCCAGCAGCCGAATGAGCCCACGGTCCACAGGACAGACCTACGAGCAGTACTTC	CASSRMSPRSTGQTYEQYF
TRBD2	TRBV10-2	TRBJ2-1	NA	TGCGCCAGCAAACTAGCGAGCAACAATGAGCAGTTCTTC	CASKLASNNEQFF